This T cell receptor (beta chain) was found in a study of shared clonotypes between healthy human individuals. The repertoire was sequenced with immunoSEQ multiplex PCR; TCRdb's copy has only in-frame clones and lacks some. The table shows about 1 million clones, with about 77% occurring only once. The material sequenced was memory CD4+ T cells sorted from blood. Described subset: CD45RA-negative fraction. This clonotype was obtained from a man aged 18 to 29 in good health.

CDR3 DNA sequence: TGCGCCAGCAGTGAGTCGGTGGGTGGGGGCCGTCTTTCCTACGAGCAGTACTTC. It is translated as CASSESVGGGRLSYEQYF. The chain combines TRBV10-2 with TRBJ2-7; weak D call: TRBD1 (6 bases). The ends were cut back, 0 bases at V and 1 base at J, with 19 bases in the middle. There are 18 residues in the CDR3. The germline V gene has CDR1 WSHSY and CDR2 SAAADI.